The 9 T cell receptor beta chains below were found in one sample sequenced in a study of T cells in localized non-small cell lung cancer. Method: immunoSEQ multiplex PCR; TCRdb's copy keeps in-frame clones and lacks some. The top ten hold around 4.5% of the sample, which has 40,000 to 55,000 clones, 60% to 85% seen once. The specimen comprised PBMCs, sampled before any cancer treatment. All receptors derive from a woman aged 40 to 75 with stage II lung adenocarcinoma.

This sequence joins TRBV7-6 and TRBJ1-5; 10 bases match TRBD1. With 5 bases clipped from V and 6 bases from J, the junction kept 10 bases outside the gene matches. This CDR3 has 16 residues. The V gene's germline CDR1 is SGHVS and CDR2 FNYEAQ. The CDR3 DNA sequence: TGTGCCAGCAGCCCTGCCGGACAGGGGGACGTTCAGCCCCAGCATTTT. Amino acids: CASSPAGQGDVQPQHF.

This chain connects TRBV6-5 to TRBJ2-3; no firm D call. In germline, CDR1 is MNHEY, CDR2 SVGAGI. Trimming removed 4 bases from V and 2 bases from J, with 7 bases in between. The CDR3 covers 13 residues. DNA of the CDR3: TGTGCCAGCAGTTCTCTCAACACAGATACGCAGTATTTT. Its translation: CASSSLNTDTQYF.

CDR3 region: CASRTGVGQPQHF. The CDR3 DNA reads as TGTGCCAGCAGGACAGGGGTTGGGCAGCCCCAGCATTTT. The chain has TRBV27 and TRBJ1-5; 8 bases line up with TRBD1. The germline CDR1 and CDR2 sequences are MNHEY and SMNVEV (reference sequence). This CDR3 spans 13 amino acids. With V trimmed by 6 bases and J by 7 bases, 5 bases remained unmatched.

The chain links TRBV14 to TRBJ2-3; D might be TRBD2 (7 bases). The germline CDR1 and CDR2 sequences are SGHDN and FVKESK. V was pared by 1 base and J by 1 base, with 15 bases between. CDR3 length: 17 residues. In nucleotides, the CDR3 is TGTGCCAGCAGCCAAGTCGGGGGGCATATTCGCACAGATACGCAGTATTTT. This gives the protein CASSQVGGHIRTDTQYF.

In its sample, this clone was seen once. The chain uses TRBV27 and TRBJ2-2; D is undetermined. CDR1 and CDR2 from the germline V gene are MNHEY and SMNVEV (reference sequence). CDR3 length: 13 amino acids. V shed 3 bases and J shed 5 bases, with 7 bases lying between them. The CDR3: CASSFGFTGELFF. The CDR3 DNA is TGTGCCAGCAGTTTCGGGTTTACCGGGGAGCTGTTTTTT.

The chain employs TRBV11-2 and TRBJ2-1; D gene unclear. CDR3 length: 12 residues. CDR1 and CDR2 (germline): SGHAT, FQNNGV. V was trimmed by 4 bases and J by 7 bases, leaving 8 bases between them. In DNA, the CDR3 is TGTGCCAGCAGCTCCCGGACGAATGAGCAGTTCTTC. It codes for CASSSRTNEQFF.

This chain uses TRBV6-6 with TRBJ2-3, with 11 bases that match TRBD1. The CDR3 consists of 14 residues. V shed 7 bases, J shed 3 bases, and the junction held 3 bases outside the gene matches. The germline V gene encodes CDR1 MNHNY and CDR2 SVGAGI (reference sequence). This chain's CDR3 is CASIRDRGTDTQYF. In DNA, the CDR3 is TGTGCCAGCATCCGGGACAGGGGGACAGATACGCAGTATTTT.

The V and J genes are TRBV19 and TRBJ1-3; 7 positions agree with TRBD1. J gave up 0 bases and V 3 bases, and 5 bases lay outside the gene matches. Germline V gives CDR1 LNHDA, CDR2 SQIVND (reference sequence). The CDR3 covers 16 residues. The CDR3 DNA reads TGTGCCAGTAGTATGGCGGGACAGAGCTCTGGAAACACCATATATTTT. This gives the protein CASSMAGQSSGNTIYF. The full variable domain, completed using reference TRBV19 and TRBJ1-3, is DGGITQSPKYLFRKEGQNVTLSCEQNLNHDAMYWYRQDPGQGLRLIYYSQIVNDFQKGDIAEGYSVSREKKESFPLTVTSAQKNPTAFYLCASSMAGQSSGNTIYFGEGSWLTVV.

The rearrangement uses TRBV7-2 and TRBJ2-7, with D unresolved. The CDR3 contains 12 residues. Germline lookup yields CDR1 SGHTA and CDR2 FQGNSA. V lost 4 bases and J lost 4, with 8 bases in between. The CDR3 nucleotides read TGTGCCAGCAGCTCGACTGGTTACGAGCAGTACTTC. The encoded protein is CASSSTGYEQYF.